This passage covers 24 T cell receptor beta chains from one sample sequenced in a study of blood T cell repertoires in COVID-19. The repertoire was sequenced with immunoSEQ multiplex PCR; TCRdb's copy has only in-frame clones and lacks some. This table holds 90,000 to 120,000 clones, 65% to 80% found once. The sample was peripheral blood. The receptors stem from an older man with acute or convalescent COVID-19.

This chain links TRBV5-1 with TRBJ1-2, with 10 bases lining up with TRBD1. Per the germline V gene, CDR1 is SGHRS and CDR2 is YFSETQ. V was clipped by 0 bases and J by 1 base; unmatched bases: 9. This CDR3 comprises 18 residues. The chain's CDR3 is CASSLGQGANVLNYGYTF. CDR3 DNA sequence: TGCGCCAGCAGCTTGGGACAGGGGGCGAACGTCCTTAACTATGGCTACACCTTC. The full variable domain, in which reference TRBV5-1 and TRBJ1-2 provide the parts outside the CDR3, is KAGVTQTPRYLIKTRGQQVTLSCSPISGHRSVSWYQQTPGQGLQFLFEYFSETQRNKGNFPGRFSGRQFSNSRSEMNVSTLELGDSALYLCASSLGQGANVLNYGYTFGSGTRLTVV.

The chain combines TRBV6-6 with TRBJ1-2; TRBD1 matches 7 bases. Per the germline V gene, CDR1 is MNHNY and CDR2 is SVGAGI (reference sequence). This CDR3 spans 16 amino acids. V shed 6 bases, J shed 2 bases, and the junction held 12 bases outside the gene matches. DNA for the CDR3: TGTGCCAGCAGCATCTCAGGGACAGTCAGAAACTATGGCTACACCTTC. Encoded protein: CASSISGTVRNYGYTF.

This clone was detected a few times. The genes are TRBV27 and TRBJ2-2, with TRBD2 matching over 9 bases. This CDR3 is built from 18 residues. Germline lookup yields CDR1 MNHEY and CDR2 SMNVEV (reference sequence). With V trimmed by 5 bases and J by 4 bases, 14 bases remained unmatched. This chain's CDR3 is CASSPRRAGGPGTGELFF. DNA for the CDR3: TGTGCCAGCAGTCCCCGGAGAGCGGGGGGCCCAGGCACCGGGGAGCTGTTTTTT.

The V and J genes are TRBV7-3 and TRBJ2-2; maybe TRBD2 (6 bases). The V gene lost 3 bases and the J gene lost 1 base, with 9 bases spanning the gap. Per the germline V gene, CDR1 is SGHTA and CDR2 is FQGTGA. The CDR3 is made up of 15 amino acids. DNA for the CDR3: TGTGCCAGCAGCTTTAACGGGGGGAACACCGGGGAGCTGTTTTTT. Its protein is CASSFNGGNTGELFF.

This chain connects TRBV7-9 to TRBJ1-4, with D perhaps TRBD1 (5 bases). Per the germline V gene, CDR1 is SEHNR and CDR2 is FQNEAQ (reference sequence). The CDR3 is made up of 16 amino acids. V lost 4 bases and J 3 bases, leaving 15 bases between the germline ends. DNA for the CDR3: TGTGCCAGCAGCTATACAGGCGTCGGTCCTAATGAAAAACTGTTTTTT. It translates to CASSYTGVGPNEKLFF.

The V gene is TRBV5-6, the J gene TRBJ2-7; 9 positions agree with TRBD1. CDR1 and CDR2 (germline): SGHDT, YYEEEE. The CDR3 is made up of 14 amino acids. Losses at the gene ends were 4 bases for V and 3 bases for J; bases not matched to a gene: 5. For the CDR3, the DNA is TGTGCCAGCAGCCAGGGACAGGGACGCTACGAGCAGTACTTC. Amino acids: CASSQGQGRYEQYF.

The chain uses TRBV5-4 and TRBJ2-2, with D tentatively TRBD2 (7 bases). The V end was cut by 3 bases, the J end by 4 bases, with 13 bases between. CDR3 length: 15 residues. The V gene's germline CDR1 is SGHNT and CDR2 YYREEE (reference sequence). CDR3 DNA: TGTGCCAGCAGCTCGGGGGGCCACGGCACCGGGGAGCTGTTTTTT. Translating gives CASSSGGHGTGELFF.

This chain connects TRBV7-3 to TRBJ2-3; D possibly corresponds to TRBD1 (5 bases). There are 15 residues in the CDR3. Trimming left V 4 bases short and J 4 bases short, with 15 bases between. From germline, CDR1 is SGHTA and CDR2 FQGTGA. CDR3 sequence: CASSSQGNRADTQYF. The CDR3 region has the DNA TGTGCCAGCAGCTCTCAGGGAAACAGAGCAGATACGCAGTATTTT.

This chain links TRBV2 with TRBJ1-4, with TRBD1 matching over 7 bases. The V gene end was trimmed by 6 bases and the J gene end by 5 bases; junction bases not matched to a gene: 3. There are 13 residues in the CDR3. Germline loops: CDR1 SNHLY, CDR2 FYNNEI. In nucleotides, the CDR3 is TGTGCCAGCAGGGGACAGAAAAATGAAAAACTGTTTTTT. Translating gives CASRGQKNEKLFF.

The gene calls are TRBV27 and TRBJ2-3; 7 bases align to TRBD2. Germline CDR1 is MNHEY and CDR2 is SMNVEV (reference sequence). The CDR3 covers 14 residues. The junction had 4 bases not matched to a gene; V was cut back by 2 bases and J by 5 bases. The CDR3, as DNA: TGTGCCAGCAGTTTAAAGTGGGGGGGAGATACGCAGTATTTT. It translates to CASSLKWGGDTQYF.

The count of this clone is one. This chain uses TRBV29-1 with TRBJ1-4; 12 bases are a match to TRBD1. The trim removed 1 base at V and 6 bases at J, leaving 6 bases unmatched. This CDR3 comprises 16 residues. Germline V gives CDR1 SQVTM, CDR2 ANQGSEA. CDR3 in amino acids: CSVEAPGQGADEKLFF. The CDR3 bases are TGCAGCGTTGAAGCCCCGGGACAGGGGGCGGATGAAAAACTGTTTTTT.

Notes on this clone: Compared with germline, one end of the junction differs, possibly owing to a read error. The chain uses TRBV7-7 and TRBJ2-1, with 7 positions matching TRBD1. Germline lookup yields CDR1 SSHAT and CDR2 FNYEAQ (reference sequence). The CDR3 consists of 15 residues. CDR3 protein: CASSLGPGQNNEQFF. The CDR3 coding sequence is TGTGCTAGCAGCTTAGGACCGGGACAGAACAATGAGCAGTTCTTC.

With regard to this clone: The same CDR3 is also encoded by other DNA sequences in this sample. The chain has TRBV7-9 and TRBJ2-1; 7 bases align to TRBD1. V shed 1 base, J shed 8 bases, and the junction held 11 bases outside the gene matches. This CDR3 is 16 amino acids long. In germline, CDR1 is SEHNR, CDR2 FQNEAQ (reference sequence). The CDR3 reads CASSLGGRGGWDEQFF. CDR3 nucleotides: TGTGCCAGCAGCTTAGGGGGTCGAGGGGGCTGGGATGAGCAGTTCTTC.

The chain couples TRBV4-3 to TRBJ2-3; TRBD2 might be the D (5 bases). The ends were cut back, 0 bases at V and 0 bases at J, with 10 bases in the middle. The CDR3 extends over 16 amino acids. The V gene's germline CDR1 is LGHNA and CDR2 YSLEER. CDR3: CASSQDRRHSTDTQYF. The CDR3 DNA follows: TGCGCCAGCAGCCAAGATCGGAGGCACAGCACAGATACGCAGTATTTT.

The gene calls are TRBV18 and TRBJ1-5; D is undetermined. With 2 bases removed from V and 12 bases from J, the gap between germline ends came to 17 bases. There are 14 residues in the CDR3. The germline CDR1 and CDR2 sequences are KGHSH and LQKENI. In DNA, the CDR3 is TGTGCCAGCTCACCAGGCCGGGAGCCACAAAGCCAGCATTTT. This codes for CASSPGREPQSQHF. Full variable domain (outside the CDR3, taken from reference TRBV18 and TRBJ1-5): NAGVMQNPRHLVRRRGQEARLRCSPMKGHSHVYWYRQLPEEGLKFMVYLQKENIIDESGMPKERFSAEFPKEGPSILRIQQVVRGDSAAYFCASSPGREPQSQHFGDGTRLSIL.

V and J are TRBV5-1 and TRBJ2-4; D possibly corresponds to TRBD2 (6 bases). The CDR3 extends over 14 amino acids. Between the trimmed V and J ends, which lost 0 bases and 7 bases, there was a span of 11 bases. Germline-derived CDR1 and CDR2 are SGHRS and YFSETQ. The CDR3: CASSLGTRGNIQYF. CDR3 coding DNA: TGCGCCAGCAGCTTGGGGACCCGGGGGAACATTCAGTACTTC. Full variable domain (missing parts from reference TRBV5-1 and TRBJ2-4): KAGVTQTPRYLIKTRGQQVTLSCSPISGHRSVSWYQQTPGQGLQFLFEYFSETQRNKGNFPGRFSGRQFSNSRSEMNVSTLELGDSALYLCASSLGTRGNIQYFGAGTRLSVL.

The count of this clone is one. The rearrangement joins TRBV9 to TRBJ2-7; TRBD2 is a possible D gene (7 bases). This CDR3 spans 16 amino acids. Germline V gives CDR1 SGDLS, CDR2 YYNGEE. V shed 3 bases and J shed 2 bases, with 18 bases lying between them. The CDR3 DNA reads TGTGCCAGCAGCGAGGGGGGGACGGACGCAACCTACGAGCAGTACTTC. Its translation: CASSEGGTDATYEQYF.

On this clone: Other DNA variants within this sample encode the same CDR3. The rearrangement joins TRBV5-6 to TRBJ2-1; no firm D call. The germline V and J ends were trimmed by 2 bases and 7 bases, with 10 bases remaining between them. Germline V gives CDR1 SGHDT, CDR2 YYEEEE. The CDR3 sequence is 13 residues long. The DNA for the CDR3 is TGTGCCAGCAGCTTATCCATCAGGAATGAGCAGTTCTTC. It encodes CASSLSIRNEQFF.

A single count supports this clone. The chain combines TRBV6-1 with TRBJ1-6, with a weak D call TRBD1 (5 bases). The CDR3 loop spans 13 amino acids. Germline CDR1 is MNHNS and CDR2 is SASEGT. Between the trimmed V and J ends, which lost 2 bases and 12 bases, there was a span of 11 bases. The CDR3 nucleotides read TGTGCCAGCAGTGAAATTCGCGGGGGACCCCTCCACTTT. Translation: CASSEIRGGPLHF.

The CDR3 bases are TGTGCCAGCAGTCAACAGGGGGCGAACACCGGGGAGCTGTTTTTT. Translation gives CASSQQGANTGELFF. The rearrangement joins TRBV7-3 to TRBJ2-2; TRBD1 matches 8 bases. V was pared by 6 bases and J by 0 bases, with 3 bases of the junction left unmatched. The CDR3 sequence is 15 residues long. Germline values: CDR1 SGHTA, CDR2 FQGTGA.

V is TRBV5-4 and J is TRBJ1-1; D might be TRBD1 (5 bases). There are 14 residues in the CDR3. The ends were cut back, 4 bases at V and 4 bases at J, with 14 bases in the middle. Per germline, CDR1 SGHNT and CDR2 YYREEE (reference sequence). CDR3 bases: TGTGCCAGCAGCGCGGGGGGGGAGACCACTGAAGCTTTCTTT. Translating gives CASSAGGETTEAFF.

The V and J genes are TRBV6-5 and TRBJ1-1, with a weak D call TRBD1 (6 bases). Trimming cost V 6 bases and J 1 base, with 12 bases left between them. Germline CDR1 and CDR2: MNHEY and SVGAGI. The CDR3 spans 14 residues. The CDR3 DNA reads TGTGCCAGCAGACCATGGACAGAGAACACTGAAGCTTTCTTT. Its translation: CASRPWTENTEAFF.

This clone was picked up a small number of times. The chain joins TRBV5-4 to TRBJ2-1; 14 positions match TRBD2. The length of the CDR3 is 15 residues. V lost 4 bases to trimming and J lost 8 bases; unmatched junction nucleotides: 5. Germline loops: CDR1 SGHNT, CDR2 YYREEE (reference sequence). This CDR3 is CASSVPGLAGDEQFF. The CDR3 DNA reads as TGTGCCAGCAGCGTCCCGGGACTAGCGGGGGATGAGCAGTTCTTC.

This clone is a singleton in its sample. The chain joins TRBV5-8 to TRBJ2-2; 8 nucleotides line up with TRBD1. V gave up 0 bases and J gave up 3 bases; unmatched junction bases: 1. In germline, CDR1 is SGHTS, CDR2 YDEGEE. This CDR3 is 15 amino acids long. CDR3 in DNA: TGTGCCAGCAGCTTGGACAGGGGGGACACCGGGGAGCTGTTTTTT. Protein product: CASSLDRGDTGELFF.